The text below deals with one T cell receptor beta chain. The sample originates from a study of shared T cell receptors in the human thymus. TCRdb keeps only in-frame clones here, not all; method: immunoSEQ multiplex PCR. The repertoire holds some 700,000 clones, with more than 75% as singletons. Trimming at V came to 4 bases and at J to 5 bases, leaving 17 bases not matched to a gene. The germline CDR1 and CDR2 sequences are MDHEN and SYDVKM. The CDR3 length is 18 residues. The sample was also reused in another study, on human thymus T cells. This second study notes: Healthy Finnish infants undergoing corrective surgery for congenital heart defects provided the donor material. Corrective heart surgery yielded the resections from which the thymus tissue came. Repertoires from thymus and blood appeared to show biased V and J gene usage. Highly overlapping thymic repertoires in unrelated individuals were reported by related research.

The sequenced sample was thymocytes. The source of this sequence is a boy in the first two years of life with a congenital heart defect. The chain joins TRBV28 to TRBJ2-1, with TRBD2 matching over 7 bases. This chain's CDR3 is CASSCPGRGEGGDNEQFF. DNA of the CDR3: TGTGCCAGCAGTTGCCCCGGCCGAGGAGAGGGAGGGGACAATGAGCAGTTCTTC.